Presented here are 7 T cell receptor beta chains from one specimen sequenced in a study of blood T cell repertoires in COVID-19. The data were produced by immunoSEQ multiplex PCR, yet TCRdb's version contains in-frame clones alone and is incomplete. The table records some 380,000 clones, around 87% of them present only once. Sequencing was done on a sample of PBMCs or T cells enriched from blood (not recorded which). Receptor source: a man under 40 who had recovered from COVID-19.

The chain recombines TRBV9 with TRBJ2-1; weak D call: TRBD2 (7 bases). CDR3 length: 15 amino acids. From germline, CDR1 is SGDLS and CDR2 YYNGEE. Trimming pared 0 bases from V and 2 bases from J, leaving 9 bases between. CDR3 nucleotides: TGTGCCAGCAGCGTAGGGGGGGGCCCCTACAATGAGCAGTTCTTC. Protein: CASSVGGGPYNEQFF. Full variable domain (missing parts from reference TRBV9 and TRBJ2-1): DSGVTQTPKHLITATGQRVTLRCSPRSGDLSVYWYQQSLDQGLQFLIQYYNGEERAKGNILERFSAQQFPDLHSELNLSSLELGDSALYFCASSVGGGPYNEQFFGPGTRLTVL.

V and J are TRBV19 and TRBJ2-3; a possible D gene is TRBD1 (6 bases). CDR3 length equals 14 residues. V lost 3 bases to trimming and J lost 6 bases, with 13 bases between them. Germline lookup yields CDR1 LNHDA and CDR2 SQIVND (reference sequence). CDR3 in amino acids: CASSIGQGIDTQYF. The CDR3 DNA follows: TGTGCCAGTAGTATCGGGCAGGGGATTGATACGCAGTATTTT.

The chain joins TRBV7-9 to TRBJ1-3, with D unresolved. The CDR3 totals 16 residues. Germline V CDR1 and CDR2: SEHNR, FQNEAQ (reference sequence). V lost 3 bases and J 1 base, leaving 13 bases between the germline ends. The CDR3 region is CASSFGFGSSGNTIYF. Written as DNA, the CDR3 is TGTGCCAGCAGCTTCGGTTTCGGTTCGTCTGGAAACACCATATATTTT.

The V call is TRBV25-1, the J call TRBJ1-2; a weak D match, TRBD1 (5 bases). Deletions cut 1 base from V and 4 bases from J, with 16 bases between. The CDR3 has 16 amino acids. Germline V gene sequence: CDR1 MGHDK, CDR2 SYGVNS. The CDR3 loop reads CASSESTYRSPYGYTF. CDR3 DNA: TGTGCCAGCAGTGAATCAACTTACAGGAGCCCCTATGGCTACACCTTC.

Note on this clone: The same CDR3 also results from other DNA sequences found in this sample. This chain links TRBV5-1 with TRBJ1-6; 8 nucleotides match TRBD1. This CDR3 has 15 amino acids. V shed 5 bases, J shed 9 bases, and the junction held 10 bases outside the gene matches. Germline CDR1 is SGHRS and CDR2 is YFSETQ. The CDR3 DNA sequence: TGCGCCAGCAGTTTCGGGCAGGGGGCAGGTTCACCCCTCCACTTT. Residues: CASSFGQGAGSPLHF. Full variable domain (rest looked up from reference TRBV5-1 and TRBJ1-6): KAGVTQTPRYLIKTRGQQVTLSCSPISGHRSVSWYQQTPGQGLQFLFEYFSETQRNKGNFPGRFSGRQFSNSRSEMNVSTLELGDSALYLCASSFGQGAGSPLHFGNGTRLTVT.

The gene calls are TRBV6-1 and TRBJ2-7, with 7 bases lining up with TRBD1. CDR3 length: 15 residues. Germline CDR1 and CDR2: MNHNS and SASEGT. The J segment lost 3 bases and the V segment lost 2 bases, leaving 7 bases of the junction unmatched. As DNA, the CDR3 is TGTGCCAGCAGTGAATCAGGGGGACAGTTCTACGAGCAGTACTTC. Its protein is CASSESGGQFYEQYF.

The chain links TRBV9 to TRBJ2-1; 10 bases line up with TRBD2. This CDR3 is built from 19 residues. Germline V gene sequence: CDR1 SGDLS, CDR2 YYNGEE. Trimming took 0 bases from V and 0 from J; bases not matched to a gene: 9. CDR3 residues: CASSVVNSGGPSSYNEQFF. CDR3 in DNA: TGTGCCAGCAGCGTAGTTAATAGCGGGGGGCCAAGCTCCTACAATGAGCAGTTCTTC.